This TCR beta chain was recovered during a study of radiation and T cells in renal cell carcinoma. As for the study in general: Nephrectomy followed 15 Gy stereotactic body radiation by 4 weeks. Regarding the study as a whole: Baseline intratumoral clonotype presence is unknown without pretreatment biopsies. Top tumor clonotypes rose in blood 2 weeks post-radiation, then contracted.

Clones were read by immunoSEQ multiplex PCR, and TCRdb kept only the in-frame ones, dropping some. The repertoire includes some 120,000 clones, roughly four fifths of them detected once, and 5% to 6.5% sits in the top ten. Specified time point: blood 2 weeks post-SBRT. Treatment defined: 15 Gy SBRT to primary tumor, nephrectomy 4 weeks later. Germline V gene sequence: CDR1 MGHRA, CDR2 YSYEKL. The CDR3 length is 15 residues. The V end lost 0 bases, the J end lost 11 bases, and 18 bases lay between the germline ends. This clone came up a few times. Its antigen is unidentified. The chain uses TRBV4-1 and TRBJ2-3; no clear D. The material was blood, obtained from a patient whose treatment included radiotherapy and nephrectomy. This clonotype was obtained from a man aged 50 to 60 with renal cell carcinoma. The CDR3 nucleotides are TGCGCCAGCAGCCAAGATTCGTACACGGGCCTCGGGCAGTATTTT. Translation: CASSQDSYTGLGQYF.